A single sample gave rise to the 29 T cell receptor beta chains below, sequenced in a study of T cells in women clearing cervical HPV infection. Assay used: immunoSEQ multiplex PCR; TCRdb lists only in-frame clones, some missing. In total, the table holds 48,000 or so clones. The sequencing input was blood buffy coat. The origin of the receptors is a woman aged 18-69 years with a cervical HPV16 infection that either progressed to CIN3+ or cleared (not recorded which).

Details on this clone: Read coverage stops 3 residues before the CDR3 terminus; the germline J gene supplies the remainder. The gene calls are TRBV6-2 or TRBV6-3 and TRBJ1-2; 8 bases line up with TRBD1. This CDR3 has 13 amino acids. CDR1 is MNHEY, CDR2 SVGEGT, per germline. CDR3 region: CASSRTGRQGYTF. The CDR3 DNA, read in part, is TGTGCCAGCAGTCGGACAGGGCGACAGGGC.

Notes on this clone: The CDR3 goes on 3 residues after the read ends, and that part is filled in from the germline J gene. The chain is built from TRBV5-5 and TRBJ2-7, with TRBD2 as a possible D gene (6 bases). The length of the CDR3 is 13 residues. The germline CDR1 and CDR2 sequences are SGHKS and YYEKEE (reference sequence). V lost 0 bases, J lost 4 bases, and 8 bases lay in between. The CDR3 region is CASSLGLGYEQYF. Incomplete CDR3 DNA: TGTGCCAGCAGCTTGGGACTAGGGTACGAG.

On this clone itself: The read gets to within 3 residues of the CDR3 end, and the germline J gene fills in the rest. This chain uses TRBV10-3 with TRBJ2-6, with a weak D call TRBD1 (5 bases). Trimming shortened V by 6 bases and J by 4 bases, and 13 bases separated the two germline ends. CDR1 ENHRY and CDR2 SYGVKD come from the germline V gene. The CDR3 runs to 15 residues. The covered CDR3 bases are TGTGCCATCAGACCAGGGTCGTCCGGGGCCAACGTC. Protein product: CAIRPGSSGANV. The entire CDR3 reads CAIRPGSSGANVLTF.

As to this clone: The read comes to an end 3 residues before the CDR3 does, leaving the germline J gene to fill in the end. The rearrangement links TRBV5-4 to TRBJ2-3; TRBD2 aligns across 9 bases. CDR1 and CDR2 (germline): SGHNT, YYREEE (reference sequence). The V segment lost 2 bases and the J segment 3 bases; nucleotides outside the gene matches: 1. The CDR3 sequence is 14 residues long. The CDR3 spells CASSFTSGTDTQYF. The CDR3 bases that were read are TGTGCCAGCAGCTTTACTAGCGGGACAGATACG.

Turning to this clone: The read is 3 residues too short to cover the CDR3 end, so that end is filled in from the germline J gene. The chain is built from TRBV12-3 or TRBV12-4 and TRBJ1-1; TRBD1 is a possible D gene (6 bases). The CDR3 extends over 14 amino acids. This CDR3 reads CASSLVPGDLGAFF. The covered CDR3 bases are TGTGCCAGCAGTTTAGTCCCAGGGGACCTTGGA.

A remark on this clone: The CDR3 goes on 3 residues after the read ends, and that part is filled in from the germline J gene. The V and J genes are TRBV7-3 and TRBJ2-5, with 11 bases that match TRBD1. This CDR3 is built from 14 residues. Germline CDR1 SGHTA, CDR2 FQGTGA. The sequenced CDR3 bases are TGTGCCAGCAGCTCCTCCGGGACAGGGGGAACC. It encodes CASSSSGTGGT. The whole CDR3 protein is CASSSSGTGGTQYF.

Of note for this clone: The sequenced fragment ends 3 residues before the CDR3 boundary, so the rest is inferred from the germline J gene. The V call is TRBV2, the J call TRBJ2-7, with D tentatively TRBD1 or TRBD2 (6 bases each). CDR3 length: 16 residues. The V end was cut by 5 bases, the J end by 3 bases, with 20 bases between. CDR1 SNHLY and CDR2 FYNNEI come from the germline V gene. CDR3 loop: CASSQHPGEAHYEQYF. The sequenced CDR3 bases are TGTGCCAGCAGTCAACACCCAGGGGAGGCCCACTACGAG.

Comments on this clone: The read ends 3 residues shy of where the CDR3 ends; the end is completed using the germline J gene. The gene calls are TRBV27 and TRBJ2-1; TRBD2 matches at 10 bases. J was trimmed by 2 bases and V by 4 bases; bases with no gene match: 2. CDR1 is MNHEY, CDR2 SMNVEV, per germline (reference sequence). This CDR3 contains 15 residues. CDR3 residues: CASSSGLAAYNEQFF. The part of the CDR3 DNA that was read is TGTGCCAGCAGTTCAGGACTAGCGGCCTACAATGAG.

As regards this clone: The read terminates 3 residues ahead of where the CDR3 ends, so the germline J gene completes it. The rearrangement joins TRBV7-3 to TRBJ2-1; TRBD2 matches at 10 bases. The CDR3 loop spans 16 amino acids. V lost 5 bases to trimming and J lost 6 bases; unmatched junction nucleotides: 10. Germline lookup yields CDR1 SGHTA and CDR2 FQGTGA. The CDR3 region is CASSPPSSGSGNEQFF. CDR3 DNA (partial): TGTGCCAGCAGCCCTCCCTCTAGCGGGAGTGGCAATGAG.

A word on this clone: The sequenced fragment ends 3 residues before the CDR3 boundary, so the rest is inferred from the germline J gene. The chain couples TRBV7-8 to TRBJ1-1; no definite D call. The CDR3 covers 14 residues. Trimming pared 3 bases from V and 3 bases from J, leaving 11 bases between. Germline V gives CDR1 SGHVS, CDR2 FQNEAQ. The CDR3 region is CASSFRGGYTEAFF. CDR3 DNA, as far as it was read: TGTGCCAGCAGCTTTCGGGGAGGATACACTGAA.

The covered CDR3 bases are TGTGCCAGCAGTGAAGGGCAGTGGGGCAACACCGGGGAG. Its protein product is CASSEGQWGNTGE. The full CDR3 protein is CASSEGQWGNTGELFF. This chain connects TRBV6-1 to TRBJ2-2, with D perhaps matching TRBD1 (5 bases). The read terminates 3 residues ahead of where the CDR3 ends, so the germline J gene completes it. CDR1 and CDR2 (germline): MNHNS, SASEGT. The CDR3 length is 16 residues. V lost 1 base and J lost 2, with 11 bases in between.

As to this clone: The DNA ends 3 residues before the CDR3 does, and the rest of the CDR3 is filled in from the germline J gene. This chain joins TRBV7-3 and TRBJ2-1; TRBD1 agrees at 8 bases. CDR3 length: 15 residues. In germline, CDR1 is SGHTA, CDR2 FQGTGA. The trim removed 2 bases at V and 7 bases at J, leaving 7 bases unmatched. Partial CDR3 DNA: TGTGCCAGCAGCTTACAGGGGGCGGTTGGGAATGAG. Translating it yields CASSLQGAVGNE. The full CDR3 protein reads CASSLQGAVGNEQFF.

For this clone: Read data end 3 residues before the CDR3 end; the end is taken from the germline J gene. The V gene is TRBV30, the J gene TRBJ1-4; unclear D gene. The germline CDR1 and CDR2 sequences are GTSNPN and SVGIG (reference sequence). V was pared by 0 bases and J by 7 bases, with 15 bases between. The CDR3 extends over 15 amino acids. This CDR3 reads CAWSVAPRRSEKLFF. CDR3 DNA, as far as it was read: TGTGCCTGGAGTGTAGCCCCTAGGAGGAGTGAAAAA.

About this clone itself: The read halts 3 residues ahead of the CDR3 end, with the missing end drawn from the germline J gene. The chain is built from TRBV29-1 and TRBJ1-2; no reliable D call. The CDR3 extends over 9 amino acids. From germline, CDR1 is SQVTM and CDR2 ANQGSEA. The sequenced part of the CDR3 DNA is TGCAGCCCCGCCAGAGGC. Its translation is CSPARG. The complete CDR3 sequence is CSPARGYTF.

In regard to this clone: The CDR3 goes on 3 residues after the read ends, and that part is filled in from the germline J gene. The chain carries TRBV20-1 and TRBJ1-2; possible D gene TRBD1, 5 bases. V dropped 1 base and J dropped 3 bases, with 9 bases sitting between them. Germline lookup yields CDR1 DFQATT and CDR2 SNEGSKA (reference sequence). The CDR3 runs 13 residues. The CDR3 bases that were read are TGCAGTGCTAGAGTCCGGGGGGACTATGGC. This gives the protein CSARVRGDYG. In full, the CDR3 is CSARVRGDYGYTF.

Turning to this clone: With the read ending 3 residues before the CDR3 end, the germline J gene is used to fill in that end. The J gene is TRBJ1-1, the V gene TRBV6-1; D might be TRBD1 (6 bases). Germline loops: CDR1 MNHNS, CDR2 SASEGT. Trimming left V 6 bases short and J 3 bases short, with 17 bases between. The CDR3 length is 15 residues. CDR3 in amino acids: CASSESTGADTEAFF. The part of the CDR3 DNA that was read is TGTGCCAGCAGCGAATCGACAGGCGCGGACACTGAA.

A word on this clone: The read terminates 3 residues ahead of where the CDR3 ends, so the germline J gene completes it. V gene TRBV5-1 combines with J gene TRBJ2-1; D is unresolved. This CDR3 has 13 amino acids. The germline V gene has CDR1 SGHRS and CDR2 YFSETQ. V was shortened by 0 bases and J by 7 bases, with 8 bases between the two germline ends. Partial CDR3 DNA: TGCGCCAGCAGCTTGGCCTGGCGGAATGAG. This encodes CASSLAWRNE. The whole CDR3 reads CASSLAWRNEQFF. The full variable domain, completed using reference TRBV5-1 and TRBJ2-1, is KAGVTQTPRYLIKTRGQQVTLSCSPISGHRSVSWYQQTPGQGLQFLFEYFSETQRNKGNFPGRFSGRQFSNSRSEMNVSTLELGDSALYLCASSLAWRNEQFFGPGTRLTVL.

About this clone: The sequenced fragment ends 3 residues before the CDR3 boundary, so the rest is inferred from the germline J gene. This chain joins TRBV4-2 and TRBJ1-6; D unresolved. The CDR3 spans 12 residues. The germline V gene has CDR1 LGHNA and CDR2 YNFKEQ. This CDR3 is CASSQGTVALHF. The sequenced CDR3 bases are TGTGCCAGCAGCCAAGGAACCGTAGCC.

On this clone itself: The read falls 3 residues short of the CDR3 end, and the missing part is taken from the germline J gene. This chain links TRBV11-3 with TRBJ2-3; D is ambiguous. The CDR3 covers 13 residues. Per the germline V gene, CDR1 is SGHNT and CDR2 is YENEEA. Trimming removed 2 bases from V and 4 bases from J, with 7 bases in between. CDR3 sequence: CASSLNVADTQYF. CDR3 DNA (partial): TGTGCCAGCAGCTTAAATGTAGCAGATACG.

About this clone: The missing CDR3 end, 3 residues past where the read stops, is filled in from the germline J gene. The V call is TRBV19, the J call TRBJ1-2; 7 bases are a match to TRBD1. Germline values: CDR1 LNHDA, CDR2 SQIVND (reference sequence). Trimming at V came to 3 bases and at J to 7 bases, leaving 17 bases not matched to a gene. The CDR3 covers 17 residues. The CDR3 bases that were read are TGTGCCAGTAGTATCCTGGACAGGACCGGAGGTAGGGGTGGC. Its translation: CASSILDRTGGRGG. The full-length CDR3 reads as CASSILDRTGGRGGYTF.

In the case of this clone: The read is 3 residues too short to cover the CDR3 end, so that end is filled in from the germline J gene. The rearrangement uses TRBV20-1 and TRBJ2-2, with TRBD1 matching over 7 bases. Looked up from germline, CDR1 is DFQATT and CDR2 is SNEGSKA (reference sequence). V shed 5 bases and J 1 base; nucleotides not matched to a gene: 4. The CDR3 has 14 residues. The sequenced CDR3 bases are TGCAGTGCTCCGGACAGGCAGAACACCGGGGAG. It yields the protein CSAPDRQNTGE. The full CDR3 protein is CSAPDRQNTGELFF.

A remark on this clone: The CDR3 end falls 3 residues outside the read, so it is completed with the germline J gene. The chain couples TRBV10-2 to TRBJ2-5, with D possibly matching TRBD2 (5 bases). The CDR3 is made up of 14 amino acids. Germline V gene sequence: CDR1 WSHSY, CDR2 SAAADI. The V gene lost 3 bases and the J gene lost 5 bases, with 13 bases spanning the gap. The CDR3 DNA, read in part, is TGCGCCAGCAGTGATTATCTGGAGCGGGAGACC. Amino acid sequence: CASSDYLERET. The entire CDR3 reads CASSDYLERETQYF.

The part of the CDR3 DNA that was read is TGCAGTGCTAGGATTAGCGGGGTCTCAGATACG. Its translation is CSARISGVSDT. The CDR3 in full is CSARISGVSDTQYF. The chain is built from TRBV20-1 and TRBJ2-3; 8 nucleotides line up with TRBD2. The read ends 3 residues before the CDR3 terminus; that terminus is restored from the germline J gene. V lost 3 bases to trimming and J lost 4 bases; unmatched junction nucleotides: 6. The germline gives CDR1 DFQATT, CDR2 SNEGSKA (reference sequence). The length of the CDR3 is 14 residues.

On this clone itself: The read gets to within 3 residues of the CDR3 end, and the germline J gene fills in the rest. J is TRBJ1-1 and V is TRBV28; a weak D match, TRBD1 (6 bases). Trimming took 5 bases from V and 5 from J, leaving 12 bases between them. The CDR3 extends over 13 amino acids. CDR1 is MDHEN, CDR2 SYDVKM, per germline. The part of the CDR3 DNA that was read is TGTGCCAGCAGTCTTCAGGGGAGGACTGAA. Translated, it gives CASSLQGRTE. The whole CDR3 sequence reads CASSLQGRTEAFF.

Details on this clone: The read falls 3 residues short of the CDR3 end, and the missing part is taken from the germline J gene. V is TRBV5-1 and J is TRBJ2-2; weak D call: TRBD2 (6 bases). V was shortened by 2 bases and J by 4 bases, with 9 bases between the two germline ends. Germline V CDR1 and CDR2: SGHRS, YFSETQ. This CDR3 is 14 amino acids long. CDR3 residues: CASSLVAVTGELFF. Partial CDR3 DNA: TGCGCCAGCAGCTTAGTAGCGGTCACCGGGGAG.

About this clone: The CDR3 end falls 3 residues outside the read, so it is completed with the germline J gene. The V gene is TRBV2, the J gene TRBJ2-3; tentative D call: TRBD2 (5 bases). The germline gives CDR1 SNHLY, CDR2 FYNNEI. V was pared by 6 bases and J by 5 bases, with 6 bases between. The length of the CDR3 is 11 residues. CDR3 loop: CASRAGDTQYF. The covered CDR3 bases are TGTGCCAGCAGGGCGGGAGATACG.

Comment on this clone: The DNA ends 3 residues before the CDR3 does, and the rest of the CDR3 is filled in from the germline J gene. V and J are TRBV20-1 and TRBJ1-6; D might be TRBD1 (5 bases). CDR3 size: 15 residues. V was clipped by 3 bases and J by 5 bases, with 14 bases between them. CDR1 is DFQATT and CDR2 is SNEGSKA in the germline V gene (reference sequence). This CDR3 is CSASSGPGNNSPLHF. The covered CDR3 bases are TGCAGTGCTAGCTCAGGGCCGGGTAATAATTCACCC.

Points on this clone: The read halts 3 residues ahead of the CDR3 end, with the missing end drawn from the germline J gene. The chain recombines TRBV7-3 with TRBJ2-1; 8 bases align to TRBD2. Germline values: CDR1 SGHTA, CDR2 FQGTGA. V shed 2 bases and J 8 bases; nucleotides not matched to a gene: 14. This CDR3 has 17 amino acids. Partial CDR3 DNA: TGTGCCAGCAGCTTACTCAGCGGAGGGACTAGGGGAGATGAG. The encoded protein is CASSLLSGGTRGDE. In full, the CDR3 reads CASSLLSGGTRGDEQFF.

About this clone itself: From the germline J gene comes the end of the CDR3, since the read stops 3 residues before it. V gene TRBV4-2 combines with J gene TRBJ1-4; a weak D match, TRBD1 (6 bases). CDR3 length equals 15 residues. Germline CDR1 LGHNA, CDR2 YNFKEQ. V was pared by 0 bases and J by 8 bases, with 13 bases between. CDR3 DNA, as far as it was read: TGTGCCAGCAGCCAAGATCCGGGGGGCGAAGAAAAA. As protein: CASSQDPGGEEK. The full CDR3 protein reads CASSQDPGGEEKLFF.